This T cell receptor beta chain is drawn from a study of blood T cell repertoires in COVID-19 (dated by TCRdb to 2020 to 2022). Background for the entire study: Collaborator samples came from the United States, Italy and Spain and covered acute and convalescent phases of COVID-19. A freely available public database, intended as a resource for researchers studying the immune response to SARS-CoV-2, is where the repertoires were released. The prospective study material was composed of cDNA or gDNA derived from T cells, B-cell-depleted T cells, or PBMCs. Sample metadata almost always included a de-identified subject ID, COVID-19 status, age in years and sex. Deeply sampled blood TCRbeta repertoires from subjects exposed to, actively infected with, or recovered from COVID-19 were included in the dataset. Where HLA class I and class II types were available, the types were taken from metadata supplied by the sample provider, not from assay-based typing. Samples came from the ongoing ImmuneRACE study (first 160 participants) plus 1,254 subjects from 6 global collaborators. The paper as a whole reports these results and caveats: The quantity of clinical and demographic metadata differed by source and by participant and was supplied without curation.

TCRbeta CDR3 regions were amplified from genomic DNA by means of the immunoSEQ Assay, a bias-controlled multiplex PCR. Concerning the study's data processing: The number of nucleated cells in each sample was estimated by amplification of reference gene primers within the assay. Sequence reads were collapsed and filtered to measure the absolute abundance of every unique TCRbeta CDR3 rearrangement. For each sample, productive Simpson clonality was calculated as the square root of Simpson's diversity index across productive rearrangements. The clones in this table, taken by TCRdb from immuneACCESS, are in-frame only. Not every clone is retained; where verified, under half of the shortfall comes from an unresolved V gene, and the cause of the rest is unknown. D and trimming come from the DNA, and the V and J calls and clone size come from that table. This sample lists around 59,000 clones; about nine tenths were detected once. The ten largest clones represent approximately 1.5% of the sample.

V is shortened by 1 base, J by 4 bases, and the region joining them spans 7 bases. Counted from cysteine to phenylalanine, this CDR3 has 13 amino acids. The kept DNA is CDR3 alone, 39 bases in frame from the first base. Details on this clone: Its antigen remains unidentified. No per-base quality is available; no much larger clone lies one base away.

Whole blood was collected in K2EDTA tubes by collaborating institutions according to the institutions' own protocols. For TCRbeta analysis, collaborators shipped samples as frozen whole blood, isolated PBMCs, or DNA extracted from either of those sample types. The V gene is TRBV12-3 or TRBV12-4 and the J gene is TRBJ1-1; the D segment cannot be called with confidence. This TCR derives from a man aged 55-75 years with acute or convalescent COVID-19. The sequencing sample was made of peripheral blood. The CDR3 amino acid sequence is: CASSLEGSTEAFF. In nucleotides, the sequence is TGTGCCAGCAGTTTAGAAGGGAGCACTGAAGCTTTCTTT.